This T cell receptor beta chain was obtained from a study of glioma-infiltrating T cells. Overall study findings and caveats: Tissue and blood shared very few CDR3 sequences. Non-neoplastic patients had below-expected tissue-blood divergence, while all gliomas exceeded expectation.

The iRepertoire nested amplicon-rescue multiplex PCR amplified TCR alpha and beta CDR3s from RNA. For one-step reverse transcription and amplification, 100-400 ng of tissue mRNA or PBMC total RNA was used. TCRdb re-analysed the multiplex PCR reads in MiXCR, keeping a single row per CDR3 protein. The sample yields about 93,000 distinct CDR3 sequences, approximately 40% seen once. This clonotype was seen ten or more times. Its antigen is not known. Per the germline V gene, CDR1 is SGHTA and CDR2 is FQGTGA. CDR3 length equals 15 residues. V was pared by 4 bases and J by 5 bases, with 9 bases of the junction left unmatched.

The chain joins TRBV7-3 to TRBJ2-7; 9 nucleotides line up with TRBD1. This sequence was found in a human donor with low-grade glioma or glioblastoma, undergoing nonglioma brain surgery, or in good health (not recorded which). Sequencing was carried out using glioma tissue, nonneoplastic brain tissue, or PBMCs (not recorded which). Written as DNA, the CDR3 is TGTGCCAGCAGCTCGACAGGGGGACCTCGGAACGAGCAGTACTTC. Its protein is CASSSTGGPRNEQYF.